This entry features one TCR beta chain sequence. Its antigen is still unknown. This specimen belongs to a study of cytomegalovirus exposure and HLA in healthy donors. Study information: One earlier analysis, a look at 150 million to 200 million T cells, found some 100 million unique TCR beta sequences. Notes on the study in general: Among donors in an Asian-associated ancestry cluster, a later analysis reportedly found fewer N-insertions than the roughly 700-donor mean.

PCR was performed using 60 Vbeta and 13 Jbeta primers. Assay used: immunoSEQ multiplex PCR; TCRdb lists only in-frame clones, some missing. Here the sample spans 150,000 to 200,000 clones, around 82% being singletons. Every donor was a healthy person donating bone marrow. Germline loops: CDR1 LNHDA, CDR2 SQIVND (reference sequence). V shed 0 bases, J shed 6 bases, and the junction held 5 bases outside the gene matches. The CDR3 spans 15 residues. This TCR derives from a man in his late teens or twenties in good health and CMV-seronegative. The sequenced sample was PBMCs. The chain joins TRBV19 to TRBJ2-1; the match to TRBD2 covers 7 bases. CDR3 nucleotide sequence: TGTGCCAGTAGTATAGATCTGTCGGGGGGCAATGAGCAGTTCTTC. Translating gives CASSIDLSGGNEQFF.